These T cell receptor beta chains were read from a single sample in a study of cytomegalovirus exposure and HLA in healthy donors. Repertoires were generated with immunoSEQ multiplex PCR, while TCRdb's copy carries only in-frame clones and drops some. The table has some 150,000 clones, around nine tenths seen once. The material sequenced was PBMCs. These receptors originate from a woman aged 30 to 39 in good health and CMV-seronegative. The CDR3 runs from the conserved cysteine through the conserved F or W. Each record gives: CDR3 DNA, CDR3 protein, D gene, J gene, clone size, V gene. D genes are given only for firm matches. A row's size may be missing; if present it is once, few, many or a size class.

cdr3_nt: TGTGCCAGCAGTGTCACTAAGTACGAGCAGTACTTC; cdr3_aa: CASSVTKYEQYF; d_call: NA; j_call: TRBJ2-7; clone_size: few; v_call: TRBV6-1
cdr3_nt: TGTGCCAGCAGCTCTCGACAGGCCCGAGATTGGAGTTCCTACAATGAGCAGTTCTTC; cdr3_aa: CASSSRQARDWSSYNEQFF; d_call: NA; j_call: TRBJ2-1; clone_size: NA; v_call: TRBV7-9
cdr3_nt: TGTGCCAGTAGTATGGCGGGGGCCCTAGTCTCTGGAAACACCATATATTTT; cdr3_aa: CASSMAGALVSGNTIYF; d_call: NA; j_call: TRBJ1-3; clone_size: NA; v_call: TRBV19
cdr3_nt: TGTGCCACCAGCAGAGATGTGGGGGCTTCAGAAGCTTTCTTT; cdr3_aa: CATSRDVGASEAFF; d_call: NA; j_call: TRBJ1-1; clone_size: few; v_call: TRBV15
cdr3_nt: TGTGCCAGCTCACCGACAACAGGGTTGGCAGATACGCAGTATTTT; cdr3_aa: CASSPTTGLADTQYF; d_call: NA; j_call: TRBJ2-3; clone_size: NA; v_call: TRBV18
cdr3_nt: TGTGCCAGCAGCTTAGTATCCCGGACAGATGAAAAACTGTTTTTT; cdr3_aa: CASSLVSRTDEKLFF; d_call: NA; j_call: TRBJ1-4; clone_size: NA; v_call: TRBV7-2
cdr3_nt: TGTGCCAGCAGGCTACCGAACTATGGCTACACCTTC; cdr3_aa: CASRLPNYGYTF; d_call: NA; j_call: TRBJ1-2; clone_size: NA; v_call: TRBV28
cdr3_nt: TGTGCCAGCAGCTTGCGGGTCGAGCAGTACTTC; cdr3_aa: CASSLRVEQYF; d_call: NA; j_call: TRBJ2-7; clone_size: once; v_call: TRBV7-9
cdr3_nt: TGCGCCAGCAGCTCCCTCCCATCGGGACAAGTCTCTGGAAACACCATATATTTT; cdr3_aa: CASSSLPSGQVSGNTIYF; d_call: NA; j_call: TRBJ1-3; clone_size: NA; v_call: TRBV5-1
cdr3_nt: TGTGCCAGCAGCTTCGACAGTCAAACTAATGAAAAACTGTTTTTT; cdr3_aa: CASSFDSQTNEKLFF; d_call: NA; j_call: TRBJ1-4; clone_size: NA; v_call: TRBV5-4
cdr3_nt: TGTGCCAGTAGTATCACGGACAGCTACGAGCAGTACTTC; cdr3_aa: CASSITDSYEQYF; d_call: NA; j_call: TRBJ2-7; clone_size: NA; v_call: TRBV19
cdr3_nt: TGTGCCAGCAGCCCAGGACAGGGAAGGGAGACCATATATTTT; cdr3_aa: CASSPGQGRETIYF; d_call: TRBD1; j_call: TRBJ1-3; clone_size: once; v_call: TRBV5-4
cdr3_nt: TGTGCCAGTAGTGGGGGGGCGACTCAGCCCCAGCATTTT; cdr3_aa: CASSGGATQPQHF; d_call: NA; j_call: TRBJ1-5; clone_size: NA; v_call: TRBV19
cdr3_nt: TGCAGCGTTGACCCCGGGGTTAATGAAAAACTGTTTTTT; cdr3_aa: CSVDPGVNEKLFF; d_call: NA; j_call: TRBJ1-4; clone_size: NA; v_call: TRBV29-1